A single sample is the source of the 13 T cell receptor beta chains below, sequenced in a study of blood T cells in healthy people across ages. Next came a second PCR, run for roughly 6 to 11 cycles, which used a sample-barcoded 5' primer along with a J-beta primer mix. TCRdb fed the 5' RACE reads into MiXCR, producing one record per CDR3 protein. This table has 790,000 or so distinct CDR3 sequences, roughly 56% appearing once. The specimen sequenced was blood. The source of these receptors is a man in his forties in good health.

This clonotype was seen once. This chain links TRBV20-1 with TRBJ2-5; 7 bases map to TRBD1. Trimming cost V 6 bases and J 0 bases; bases outside gene matches: 7. This CDR3 has 14 amino acids. Germline loops: CDR1 DFQATT, CDR2 SNEGSKA (reference sequence). CDR3 protein: CSAEKGQHQETQYF. The DNA for the CDR3 is TGCAGTGCCGAGAAGGGACAGCACCAAGAGACCCAGTACTTC.

The V gene is TRBV7-9, the J gene TRBJ2-1; tentatively, D is TRBD2 (5 bases). Trimming pared 5 bases from V and 7 bases from J, leaving 18 bases between. Germline CDR1 reads SEHNR; CDR2 reads FQNEAQ (reference sequence). The CDR3 length is 15 residues. DNA for the CDR3: TGTGCCAGCAGCCGACCAGCCGGACTCTCTAATGAGCAGTTCTTC. Translation: CASSRPAGLSNEQFF.

The V call is TRBV7-9, the J call TRBJ2-1, with D possibly TRBD1 on 6 matching bases. Per germline, CDR1 SEHNR and CDR2 FQNEAQ (reference sequence). This CDR3 has 13 amino acids. V was shortened by 5 bases and J by 9 bases, with 14 bases between the two germline ends. DNA of the CDR3: TGTGCCAGCAGCCTATACACAGGGACTGAGCAGTTCTTC. This codes for CASSLYTGTEQFF.

This clonotype turned up a few times. The chain links TRBV29-1 to TRBJ2-6, with a tentative D call TRBD2 (5 bases). Germline V gives CDR1 SQVTM, CDR2 ANQGSEA. This CDR3 has 12 residues. Here the CDR3 reads CSSVSGANVLTF. Here the CDR3 DNA reads TGCAGTAGCGTCTCCGGGGCCAACGTCCTGACTTTC.

The chain couples TRBV11-1 to TRBJ2-7; the D gene could be TRBD1 or TRBD2 (5 bases each). The J call may be faulty, since TRBJ2-5 better matches the DNA end. This CDR3 contains 14 residues. Germline V gene sequence: CDR1 SGHAT, CDR2 FQDESV (reference sequence). The CDR3 bases are TGTGCCAGCACCCCGATGGCCAGGGAGGAGACCCAGTACTTC. Protein: CASTPMAREETQYF.

This chain uses TRBV11-3 with TRBJ2-5; D may be TRBD1 (6 bases). This CDR3 is built from 15 residues. V gave up 0 bases and J gave up 1 base, with 9 bases separating them. The germline CDR1 and CDR2 sequences are SGHNT and YENEEA. CDR3: CASSLDWGLQETQYF. In DNA form, the CDR3 reads TGTGCCAGCAGCTTAGATTGGGGGCTCCAAGAGACCCAGTACTTC.

This clonotype came up a few times. This chain links TRBV27 with TRBJ2-7; possibly TRBD1 for D (5 bases). CDR3 length: 15 residues. Germline V gene data show CDR1 as MNHEY and CDR2 as SMNVEV (reference sequence). Trimming took off 0 bases at V and 7 bases at J, with 16 bases between the two ends. The CDR3 DNA reads as TGTGCCAGCAGTTTATCCGGCAGGGTTGTTCGGGAGCAGTACTTC. Translation: CASSLSGRVVREQYF.

The CDR3: CASSLRGATSTDTQYF. CDR3 in DNA: TGTGCCAGCAGTTTAAGAGGGGCGACTAGCACAGATACGCAGTATTTT. V is TRBV12-3 or TRBV12-4 and J is TRBJ2-3; D could derive from TRBD1 or TRBD2 (5 bases each). Trimming cost V 2 bases and J 0 bases, with 12 bases left between them. The CDR3 sequence is 16 residues long.

V is TRBV7-3 and J is TRBJ2-1; 8 nucleotides agree with TRBD2. In germline, CDR1 is SGHTA, CDR2 FQGTGA. V trimming: 4 bases; J trimming: 7 bases; junction bases outside the gene matches: 6. The CDR3 has 14 residues. CDR3 region: CASSYGGGLNEQFF. CDR3 DNA sequence: TGTGCCAGCAGCTACGGGGGGGGTTTGAATGAGCAGTTCTTC.

Note on this clonotype: A read error is possible here, since a much larger clone lies one base away. This chain links TRBV5-1 with TRBJ1-1; D call uncertain. V was clipped by 1 base and J by 0 bases, with 10 bases between them. The CDR3 totals 15 residues. CDR1 and CDR2 (germline): SGHRS, YFSETQ. CDR3 in amino acids: CASSLPGVLNTEAFF. CDR3 coding DNA: TGCGCCAGCAGCTTGCCCGGGGTGCTGAACACTGAAGCTTTCTTT. Supplemented by reference TRBV5-1 and TRBJ1-1, the full variable domain reads KAGVTQTPRYLIKTRGQQVTLSCSPISGHRSVSWYQQTPGQGLQFLFEYFSETQRNKGNFPGRFSGRQFSNSRSEMNVSTLELGDSALYLCASSLPGVLNTEAFFGQGTRLTVV.

The rearrangement links TRBV29-1 to TRBJ2-3, with 12 bases fitting TRBD2. This CDR3 spans 14 amino acids. J lost 6 bases, V lost 3 bases, and 4 bases had no gene match. Germline CDR1 and CDR2: SQVTM and ANQGSEA. CDR3 region: CSVDASGGADTQYF. CDR3 nucleotides: TGCAGCGTTGACGCTAGCGGGGGGGCGGATACGCAGTATTTT.

This clonotype was recorded a few times. The V gene is TRBV25-1, the J gene TRBJ1-2; no reliable D call. This CDR3 is 13 amino acids long. Per germline, CDR1 MGHDK and CDR2 SYGVNS. Trimming cost V 9 bases and J 0 bases, with 11 bases left between them. Written as DNA, the CDR3 is TGTGCCAGTACAGAGCACGCTAACTATGGCTACACCTTC. As protein: CASTEHANYGYTF.

This clonotype came up a few times. This chain connects TRBV15 to TRBJ1-2, with D unclear. Between the trimmed V and J ends, which lost 0 bases and 4 bases, there was a span of 18 bases. The length of the CDR3 is 17 residues. The germline V gene encodes CDR1 LNHNV and CDR2 YYDKDF (reference sequence). The CDR3 bases are TGTGCCACCAGCAGAGATCTGGCCAAGGGAGACGGCTATGGCTACACCTTC. The encoded protein is CATSRDLAKGDGYGYTF.